These T cell receptor beta chains were read from a single sample in a study of shared clonotypes between healthy human individuals. Generated by immunoSEQ multiplex PCR, the TCRdb table keeps only in-frame clones and is missing some. Of around 1.9 million clones in the sample, roughly 93% are singletons; the top ten hold around 1.7%. The source material was naive CD8+ T cells from PBMCs. The receptors derive from a young man in good health. Some clones in this sample may be carry-over from other donors' samples. Both conserved end residues are part of each CDR3. D genes are given only for firm matches. Some rows have no size entry. The others give once, few or many, or a class for an expanded clone.

>TRBV4-1|.|TRBJ2-1|.
TGCGCCAGCAGCCAAGATCCCCCCAGGGACTTATCCTACAATGAGCAGTTCTTC
CASSQDPPRDLSYNEQFF
>TRBV28|.|TRBJ2-3|.
TGTGCCAGCAGTTGGACCCCCGGGGCAGATACGCAGTATTTT
CASSWTPGADTQYF
>TRBV19|.|TRBJ1-1|.
TGTGCCAGTAGAGCTGAGGCAGGGGAGTACACTGAAGCTTTCTTT
CASRAEAGEYTEAFF
>TRBV5-4|.|TRBJ1-2|.
TGTGCCAGCAGACAACAACGGGGGCCCTCTGGCTACACCTTC
CASRQQRGPSGYTF
>TRBV7-2|.|TRBJ2-1|TRBD2
TGTGCCAGCAGCTTTACTAGCGGTTCCTACAATGAGCAGTTCTTC
CASSFTSGSYNEQFF
>TRBV27|.|TRBJ1-5|.
TGTGCCAGCAGTACATACTATGGGGCAGCTTATAGCAATCAGCCCCAGCATTTT
CASSTYYGAAYSNQPQHF
>TRBV7-2|.|TRBJ2-7|.
TGTGCCAGCAGTTGGGGGGACTCCTACGAGCAGTACTTC
CASSWGDSYEQYF
>TRBV5-6|.|TRBJ1-2|.
TGTGCCAGCAGCCCCATAAGTCGCGGGGGTGATGGCTACACCTTC
CASSPISRGGDGYTF
>TRBV2|.|TRBJ1-2|.
TGTGCCAGCAGTGTAGTGGACCCACCCTATGGCTACACCTTC
CASSVVDPPYGYTF
>TRBV2|.|TRBJ1-3|.
TGTGCCAGCGATAGTGGACGATCTGGAAACACCATATATTTT
CASDSGRSGNTIYF
>TRBV7-9|.|TRBJ2-7|.
TGTGCCAGCAGCTTATTAACAGGGACCTCCTACGAGCAGTACTTC
CASSLLTGTSYEQYF
>TRBV7-9|.|TRBJ2-7|.
TGTGCCAGCAGCCCCAGGGGCCGGGGAACAAGCTCCTACGAGCAGTACTTC
CASSPRGRGTSSYEQYF
>TRBV5-1|.|TRBJ2-7|TRBD1
TGCGCCAGCAGCTCAGGGACAGGCGCTTCCTACGAGCAGTACTTC
CASSSGTGASYEQYF
>TRBV6-1|.|TRBJ2-3|.
TGTGCCAGCAGCCCACGGGCAGATACGCAGTATTTT
CASSPRADTQYF
>TRBV12-5|.|TRBJ2-1|.
TGTGCTAGTGGTTTTGGGGTCCCGGGACCCACCACGTACGAGCAGTTCTTC
CASGFGVPGPTTYEQFF
>TRBV11-2|.|TRBJ2-5|.
TGTGCCAGCAGCTTACTTTGGGTAGCAACTGAGACCCAGTACTTC
CASSLLWVATETQYF
>TRBV29-1|.|TRBJ1-1|.
TGCAGCGTGACGACAGACGACCCTGAAGCTTTCTTT
CSVTTDDPEAFF
>TRBV19|.|TRBJ1-1|.
TGTGCCAGTAGTATCTACCTGACACCTAGAGGGGCTTTCTTT
CASSIYLTPRGAFF
>TRBV28|.|TRBJ2-7|TRBD2
TGTGCCAGCAGACCCCAGCGGGAGGCCCACTCCTACGAGCAGTACTTC
CASRPQREAHSYEQYF
>TRBV6-1|few|TRBJ1-1|TRBD1
TGTGCCAGCACCAGGGACAGGTTTCTGAACACTGAAGCTTTCTTT
CASTRDRFLNTEAFF
>TRBV4-1|.|TRBJ2-1|TRBD2
TGCGCCAGCACCTGGCGGGTCGGGACTAGCGGGTCAGAGCAGTTCTTC
CASTWRVGTSGSEQFF
>TRBV10-3|once|TRBJ1-5|.
TGTGCCATCAGTGAGCCTTCGGGGGGGGGAAACCAGCCCCAGCATTTT
CAISEPSGGGNQPQHF
>TRBV5-1|.|TRBJ2-1|.
TGCGCCAGCAGCCTACCCCAAAATGAGCAGTTCTTC
CASSLPQNEQFF
>TRBV2|.|TRBJ2-2|TRBD2
TGTGCCAGCAGTGAATTGCGGCTAGCGGGAGTCGGGGAGCTGTTTTTT
CASSELRLAGVGELFF
>TRBV5-1|.|TRBJ2-7|.
TGCGCCAGCAGCTTCCTCCGGGACGGCCTCTACGAGCAGTACTTC
CASSFLRDGLYEQYF
>TRBV12-5|.|TRBJ2-1|.
TGTGCTAGTGCCCCCCGTGGGGGAGTAATCACCTACAATGAGCAGTTCTTC
CASAPRGGVITYNEQFF
>TRBV5-4|.|TRBJ2-2|TRBD2
TGTGCCAGCAGCTCGGGACTAGCGGGTCTGGAAACCGGGGAGCTGTTTTTT
CASSSGLAGLETGELFF
>TRBV5-4|.|TRBJ1-2|.
TGTGCCAGCAGCTTGCCTGGGGACCATGGCTACACCTTC
CASSLPGDHGYTF
>TRBV29-1|.|TRBJ1-2|TRBD1
TGCAGCGCCGGAGACAGGGGGTTGAACGGCTACACCTTC
CSAGDRGLNGYTF
>TRBV9|.|TRBJ2-7|TRBD2
TGTGCCAGCAGCGTATTTGGAGCGGGAGGGTACGAGCAGTACTTC
CASSVFGAGGYEQYF
>TRBV7-8|once|TRBJ2-7|.
TGTGCCAGCAGCAAGCTGGCCTACGAGCAGTACTTC
CASSKLAYEQYF
>TRBV5-1|.|TRBJ1-1|TRBD1
TGCGCCAGCAGCCCATCCGGGACAGCGAACACTGAAGCTTTCTTT
CASSPSGTANTEAFF
>TRBV9|.|TRBJ2-7|TRBD2
TGTGCCAGCAGCATTTCCGGGACTAGCGGACTCTACGAGCAGTACTTC
CASSISGTSGLYEQYF
>TRBV4-1|.|TRBJ2-2|TRBD2
TGCGCCAGCAGCCGTCTACTAGCGGCCAACACCGGGGAGCTGTTTTTT
CASSRLLAANTGELFF
>TRBV9|.|TRBJ1-4|.
TGTGCCAGCAGCCCCCCCGAGGATAATGAAAAACTGTTTTTT
CASSPPEDNEKLFF
>TRBV19|.|TRBJ1-2|.
TGTGCCAGTAGTATTGGGGGGCACTATGGCTACACCTTC
CASSIGGHYGYTF
>TRBV5-6|.|TRBJ2-1|.
TGTGCCAGCAGCTTGGCACCGGGACGCTCCTACAATGAGCAGTTCTTC
CASSLAPGRSYNEQFF